The clone carrying this T cell receptor (beta chain) was seen only once. Germline V CDR1 and CDR2: MNHEY, SMNVEV (reference sequence). V shed 2 bases, J shed 4 bases, and the junction held 6 bases outside the gene matches. CDR3 size: 15 residues. The table came from immunoSEQ multiplex PCR; TCRdb's copy has only in-frame clones and leaves some out. The sample lists under 500,000 clones, roughly nine tenths occurring once. This sample is drawn from a study of blood T cell repertoires in COVID-19. The sample comprised PBMCs or T cells enriched from blood (not recorded which). The TCR originated in a man aged 25-40 years who had recovered from COVID-19. The chain combines TRBV27 with TRBJ2-7, with 9 bases lining up with TRBD1. The CDR3 reads CASSLKTGGRYEQYF. The CDR3 DNA is TGTGCCAGCAGTTTAAAGACAGGGGGTAGGTACGAGCAGTACTTC.